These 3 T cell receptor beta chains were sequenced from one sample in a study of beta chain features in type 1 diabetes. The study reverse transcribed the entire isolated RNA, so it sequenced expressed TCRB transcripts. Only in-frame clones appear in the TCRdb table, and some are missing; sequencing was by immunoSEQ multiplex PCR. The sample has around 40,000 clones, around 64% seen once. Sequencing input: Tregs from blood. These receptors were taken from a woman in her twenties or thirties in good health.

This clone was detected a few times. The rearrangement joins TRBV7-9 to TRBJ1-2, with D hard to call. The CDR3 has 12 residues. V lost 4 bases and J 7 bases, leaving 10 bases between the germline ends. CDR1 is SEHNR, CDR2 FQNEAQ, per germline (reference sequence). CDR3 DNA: TGTGCCAGCAGCTCGGATGAGGGTGGCTACACCTTC. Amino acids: CASSSDEGGYTF.

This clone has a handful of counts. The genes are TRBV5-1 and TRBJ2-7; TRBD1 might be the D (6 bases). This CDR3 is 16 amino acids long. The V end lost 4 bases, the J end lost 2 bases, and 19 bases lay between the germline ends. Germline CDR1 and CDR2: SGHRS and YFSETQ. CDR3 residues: CASSPSWGTLTYEQYF. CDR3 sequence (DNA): TGCGCCAGCAGCCCGTCTTGGGGGACACTCACCTACGAGCAGTACTTC.

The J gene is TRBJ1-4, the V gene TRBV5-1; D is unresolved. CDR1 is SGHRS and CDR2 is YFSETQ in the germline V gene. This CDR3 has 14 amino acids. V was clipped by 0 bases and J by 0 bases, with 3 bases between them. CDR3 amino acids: CASSLDSTNEKLFF. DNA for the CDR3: TGCGCCAGCAGCTTGGACTCAACTAATGAAAAACTGTTTTTT.